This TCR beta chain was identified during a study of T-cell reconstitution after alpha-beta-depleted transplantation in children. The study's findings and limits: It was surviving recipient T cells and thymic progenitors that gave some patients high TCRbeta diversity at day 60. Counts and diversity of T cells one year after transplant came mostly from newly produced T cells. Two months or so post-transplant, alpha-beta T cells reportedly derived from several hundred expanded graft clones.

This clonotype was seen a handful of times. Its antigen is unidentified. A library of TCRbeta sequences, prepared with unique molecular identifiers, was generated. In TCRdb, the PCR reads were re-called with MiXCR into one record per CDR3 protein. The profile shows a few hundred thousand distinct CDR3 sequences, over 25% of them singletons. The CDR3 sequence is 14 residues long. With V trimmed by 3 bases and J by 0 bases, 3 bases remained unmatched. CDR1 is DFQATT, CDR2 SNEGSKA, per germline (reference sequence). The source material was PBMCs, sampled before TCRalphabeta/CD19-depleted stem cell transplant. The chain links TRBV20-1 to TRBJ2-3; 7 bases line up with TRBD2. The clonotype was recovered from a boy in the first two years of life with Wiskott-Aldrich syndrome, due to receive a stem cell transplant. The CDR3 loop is CSASPSGSTDTQYF. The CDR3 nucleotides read TGCAGTGCTAGCCCTAGCGGAAGCACAGATACGCAGTATTTT.